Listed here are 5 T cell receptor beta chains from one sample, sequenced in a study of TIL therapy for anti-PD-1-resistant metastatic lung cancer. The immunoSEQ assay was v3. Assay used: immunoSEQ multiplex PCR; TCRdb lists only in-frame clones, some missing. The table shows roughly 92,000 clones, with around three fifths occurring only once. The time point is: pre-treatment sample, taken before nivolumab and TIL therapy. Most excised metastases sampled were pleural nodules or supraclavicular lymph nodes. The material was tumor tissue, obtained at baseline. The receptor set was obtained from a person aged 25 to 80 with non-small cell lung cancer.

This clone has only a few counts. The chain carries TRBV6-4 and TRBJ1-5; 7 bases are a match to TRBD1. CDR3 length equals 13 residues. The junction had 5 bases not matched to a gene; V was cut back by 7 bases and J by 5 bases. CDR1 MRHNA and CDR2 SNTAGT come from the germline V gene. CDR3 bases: TGTGCCAGCACTCGACAGGGAGATCAGCCCCAGCATTTT. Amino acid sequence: CASTRQGDQPQHF.

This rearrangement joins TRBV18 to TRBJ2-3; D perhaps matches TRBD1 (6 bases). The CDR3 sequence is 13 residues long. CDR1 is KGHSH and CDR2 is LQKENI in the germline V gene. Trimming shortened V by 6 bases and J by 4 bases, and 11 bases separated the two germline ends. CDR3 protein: CASSRTVADTQYF. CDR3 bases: TGTGCCAGCTCGCGGACAGTGGCAGATACGCAGTATTTT.

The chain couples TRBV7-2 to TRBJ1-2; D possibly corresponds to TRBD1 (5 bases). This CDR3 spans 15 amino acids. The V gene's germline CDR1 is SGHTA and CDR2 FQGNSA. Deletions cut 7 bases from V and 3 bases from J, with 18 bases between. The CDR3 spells CASTPGTGVDYGYTF. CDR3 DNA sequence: TGTGCCAGCACCCCCGGGACGGGGGTGGACTATGGCTACACCTTC.

The CDR3 nucleotides are TGTGCCATTCGACTAGCGCTGACGGAGACCCAGTACTTC. This encodes CAIRLALTETQYF. The chain employs TRBV10-3 and TRBJ2-5; TRBD2 agrees at 8 bases. J lost 5 bases, V lost 9 bases, and 8 bases had no gene match. The CDR3 consists of 13 residues. Germline V gene lookup returns CDR1 ENHRY and CDR2 SYGVKD.

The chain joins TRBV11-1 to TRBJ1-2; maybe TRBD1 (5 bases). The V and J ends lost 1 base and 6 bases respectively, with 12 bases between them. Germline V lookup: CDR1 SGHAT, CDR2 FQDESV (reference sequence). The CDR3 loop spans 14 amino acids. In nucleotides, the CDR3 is TGTGCCAGCAGCTTAGGAGACAGTCTTGATGGCTACACCTTC. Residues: CASSLGDSLDGYTF.